Listed below are T cell receptor beta chains from one sample, sequenced in a study of monozygotic twins with inflammatory bowel disease. TCRdb re-called the 5' RACE reads, yielding one record per CDR3 amino acid sequence without DNA. This sample contains fewer than 550,000 distinct CDR3 sequences. The sample was blood. Source of these receptors: a human donor with ulcerative colitis or Crohn's disease, or a healthy co-twin of an affected twin (not recorded which). CDR3s include the opening cysteine and the closing phenylalanine or tryptophan.

CDR3,J,V,length
CASSGGQGYNEQFF,TRBJ2-1,TRBV18,14
CASTTQGGLLNEQFF,TRBJ2-1,TRBV7-2,15
CASSPHRGYATTGELFF,TRBJ2-2,TRBV27,17
CASSQVFGGKSYNEQFF,TRBJ2-1,TRBV3-1,17
CASGGLAGGLEQFF,TRBJ2-1,TRBV6-1,14
CSAPTEAGELFF,TRBJ2-2,TRBV20-1,12
CASSLGGDSYNEQFF,TRBJ2-1,TRBV7-2,15
CASSLGVRAPNEQFF,TRBJ2-1,TRBV5-1,15
CASSSGALWFNTQYF,TRBJ2-3,TRBV7-9,15
CASSYELAINNEQFF,TRBJ2-1,TRBV6-5,15